A single sample gave rise to the 22 T cell receptor beta chains below, sequenced in a study of CD8 T cells in Susac syndrome. Random hexamers primed reverse transcription of about 0.45 to 1 ug RNA. TCRdb recomputed calls from the immunoSEQ multiplex PCR reads with MiXCR, one row per CDR3 protein. The table includes approximately 50,000 distinct CDR3 sequences, over 90% detected once. What was sequenced was CD8+ T cells from PBMCs. These TCRs come from a human donor with Susac syndrome.

This rearrangement joins TRBV13 to TRBJ2-3; TRBD1 agrees at 9 bases. J lost 2 bases, V lost 5 bases, and 11 bases had no gene match. The CDR3 consists of 17 residues. Germline V gene sequence: CDR1 PRHDT, CDR2 FYEKMQ (reference sequence). The CDR3 nucleotides are TGTGCCAGCAGCCGAGCCGGGACAGGGAAGCCCACAGATACGCAGTATTTT. It encodes CASSRAGTGKPTDTQYF.

V usage is TRBV4-1 and J usage is TRBJ1-5; D not resolved. The V end was cut by 1 base, the J end by 0 bases, with 7 bases between. The CDR3 loop spans 15 amino acids. Per germline, CDR1 MGHRA and CDR2 YSYEKL. In DNA, the CDR3 is TGCGCCAGCAGCCAAGTCGAGACTAGCAATCAGCCCCAGCATTTT. It encodes CASSQVETSNQPQHF.

This chain uses TRBV20-1 with TRBJ2-3; 8 bases match TRBD2. Germline V CDR1 and CDR2: DFQATT, SNEGSKA (reference sequence). This CDR3 is 14 amino acids long. Losses at the gene ends were 3 bases for V and 4 bases for J; bases not matched to a gene: 6. In DNA, the CDR3 is TGCAGTGCTAGGGGAGCGGGACTAGCAGATACGCAGTATTTT. It yields the protein CSARGAGLADTQYF.

The chain uses TRBV19 and TRBJ1-2; 7 bases align to TRBD1. The V and J ends lost 7 bases and 4 bases, in that order; junction bases with no gene match: 9. This CDR3 is 14 amino acids long. Germline CDR1 LNHDA, CDR2 SQIVND (reference sequence). In DNA form, the CDR3 reads TGTGCCAGTATACCCCAGGGGGGAATCTATGGCTACACCTTC. Amino acid sequence: CASIPQGGIYGYTF.

The chain uses TRBV4-1 and TRBJ1-2; TRBD1 might be the D (5 bases). Trimming stripped 0 bases from V and 9 bases from J, with 17 bases between. The germline V gene has CDR1 MGHRA and CDR2 YSYEKL. The CDR3 is 15 amino acids. The CDR3 coding sequence is TGCGCCAGCAGCCAAGATCTGGGGCAGTTCGTTCGCTACACCTTC. The encoded protein is CASSQDLGQFVRYTF.

V gene TRBV12-3 or TRBV12-4 combines with J gene TRBJ2-5, with 8 bases lining up with TRBD1. The junction had 6 bases not matched to a gene; V was cut back by 5 bases and J by 4 bases. CDR3 length: 14 residues. The DNA for the CDR3 is TGTGCCAGCAGTCTGCGACAGGGGCGAGAGACCCAGTACTTC. Its translation: CASSLRQGRETQYF.

The CDR3 sequence is CASSQEGTETYEQYF. CDR3 bases: TGCGCCAGCAGCCAAGAGGGGACAGAGACTTACGAGCAGTACTTC. This chain connects TRBV4-3 to TRBJ2-7, with TRBD1 matching over 7 bases. Germline trimming cut 0 bases from V and 4 bases from J; bases unmatched to any gene: 6. Germline CDR1 LGHNA, CDR2 YSLEER. This CDR3 has 15 amino acids.

This clonotype was recorded once. The V gene is TRBV2, the J gene TRBJ1-2; 7 bases align to TRBD1. The CDR3 is 14 amino acids. The germline V gene has CDR1 SNHLY and CDR2 FYNNEI. The ends lost 6 bases at V and 0 bases at J; junction bases unmatched: 4. CDR3: CASRGTVSNYGYTF. In nucleotides, the CDR3 is TGTGCCAGCAGGGGGACAGTTTCTAACTATGGCTACACCTTC.

The chain joins TRBV4-3 to TRBJ2-5, with D perhaps matching TRBD2 (7 bases). Germline V gene data show CDR1 as LGHNA and CDR2 as YSLEER. The CDR3 totals 17 residues. Trimming stripped 4 bases from V and 5 bases from J, with 23 bases between. CDR3 sequence: CASSRHWEGGPQETQYF. The CDR3 coding sequence is TGCGCCAGCAGCCGCCACTGGGAGGGGGGGCCGCAGGAGACCCAGTACTTC.

This rearrangement joins TRBV4-1 to TRBJ1-5; TRBD1 is a possible D gene (5 bases). This CDR3 region has 16 residues. V was pared by 2 bases and J by 5 bases, with 16 bases between. Germline V gene sequence: CDR1 MGHRA, CDR2 YSYEKL. CDR3 protein: CASSQQSEQADQPQHF. CDR3 in DNA: TGCGCCAGCAGCCAACAATCGGAACAGGCCGATCAGCCCCAGCATTTT.

The chain employs TRBV6-2 or TRBV6-3 and TRBJ2-7; D unclear. V was trimmed by 0 bases and J by 0 bases, leaving 3 bases between them. This CDR3 is built from 13 residues. Per the germline V gene, CDR1 is MNHEY and CDR2 is SVGEGT. In DNA, the CDR3 is TGTGCCAGCAGTTACTCGATCTCCTACGAGCAGTACTTC. Translated: CASSYSISYEQYF.

This CDR3 is CASSFGGWYQPQHF. The CDR3 DNA reads TGTGCCAGCAGCTTTGGGGGGTGGTATCAGCCCCAGCATTTT. The genes are TRBV7-9 and TRBJ1-5; maybe TRBD1 (5 bases). The CDR3 length is 14 residues. CDR1 and CDR2 (germline): SEHNR, FQNEAQ (reference sequence). V gave up 3 bases and J gave up 5 bases, with 11 bases separating them.

The rearrangement links TRBV7-9 to TRBJ2-7; 10 nucleotides match TRBD2. The length of the CDR3 is 13 residues. V shed 7 bases and J 3 bases; nucleotides not matched to a gene: 3. CDR1 is SEHNR, CDR2 FQNEAQ, per germline (reference sequence). CDR3 sequence reads: CASTLAGDYEQYF. As DNA, the CDR3 is TGTGCCAGCACCCTAGCGGGGGACTACGAGCAGTACTTC.

The chain couples TRBV29-1 to TRBJ2-5, with D possibly TRBD1 on 6 matching bases. V was pared by 0 bases and J by 5 bases, with 16 bases between. The CDR3 totals 15 residues. Per the germline V gene, CDR1 is SQVTM and CDR2 is ANQGSEA. The CDR3 DNA reads as TGCAGCGTTGAAGATGCCCCTCGGACAGTGGAGACCCAGTACTTC. Translation: CSVEDAPRTVETQYF. The full variable domain, its missing parts supplied by reference TRBV29-1 and TRBJ2-5, is SAVISQKPSRDICQRGTSLTIQCQVDSQVTMMFWYRQQPGQSLTLIATANQGSEATYESGFVIDKFPISRPNLTFSTLTVSNMSPEDSSIYLCSVEDAPRTVETQYFGPGTRLLVL.

The sample holds one count of this clonotype. The CDR3 sequence: CASSQVGEAGDQPQHF. CDR3 coding DNA: TGCGCCAGCAGCCAAGTTGGGGAGGCAGGGGATCAGCCCCAGCATTTT. The rearrangement uses TRBV4-1 and TRBJ1-5, with TRBD1 as a possible D gene (6 bases). This CDR3 spans 16 amino acids. CDR1 MGHRA and CDR2 YSYEKL come from the germline V gene. Trimming removed 1 base at V and 5 bases at J, with 15 bases between.

As DNA, the CDR3 is TGTGCCAGCAGTGTTGTAGGTTCGAACACTGAAGCTTTCTTT. It yields the protein CASSVVGSNTEAFF. The chain is built from TRBV25-1 and TRBJ1-1, with D unresolved. The germline V and J ends were trimmed by 4 bases and 1 base, with 10 bases remaining between them. Germline V gene lookup returns CDR1 MGHDK and CDR2 SYGVNS. This CDR3 has 14 residues.

V is TRBV16 and J is TRBJ2-7; a weak D match, TRBD1 (6 bases). Germline loops: CDR1 KGHSY, CDR2 FQNENV. V was cut by 2 bases and J by 3 bases, with 17 bases left in between. The CDR3 covers 16 residues. Here the CDR3 reads CASSQTLTGMVYEQYF. The CDR3 DNA reads as TGTGCCAGCAGCCAAACCCTGACAGGAATGGTCTACGAGCAGTACTTC.

The chain is built from TRBV5-6 and TRBJ1-1, with D possibly TRBD1 on 5 matching bases. The germline V gene has CDR1 SGHDT and CDR2 YYEEEE. CDR3 length: 11 residues. Trimming cost V 4 bases and J 10 bases, with 11 bases left between them. CDR3 nucleotides: TGTGCCAGCAGCGCGGGGACGACAGCTTTCTTT. This codes for CASSAGTTAFF.

The V and J genes are TRBV20-1 and TRBJ1-2, with TRBD1 as a possible D gene (5 bases). CDR3 length: 13 amino acids. The V and J ends lost 1 base and 4 bases respectively, with 10 bases between them. Germline V gene data show CDR1 as DFQATT and CDR2 as SNEGSKA (reference sequence). In DNA, the CDR3 is TGCAGTGCTAGAGTTGAGGGGCCCTATGGCTACACCTTC. Amino acids: CSARVEGPYGYTF.

This sequence joins TRBV12-3 or TRBV12-4 and TRBJ2-7; weak D call: TRBD1 (5 bases). Between the trimmed V and J ends, which lost 0 bases and 5 bases, there was a span of 5 bases. The CDR3 contains 12 residues. The CDR3 loop is CASSLAGDEQYF. CDR3 in DNA: TGTGCCAGCAGTTTAGCAGGGGACGAGCAGTACTTC.

This rearrangement joins TRBV12-3 or TRBV12-4 to TRBJ1-5; TRBD1 aligns across 7 bases. CDR3 size: 14 residues. Unmatched junction bases numbered 4, after V lost 3 bases and J lost 5 bases. CDR3 region: CASSLVGGDQPQHF. The DNA for the CDR3 is TGTGCCAGCAGTTTGGTAGGGGGCGATCAGCCCCAGCATTTT.

This chain links TRBV4-1 with TRBJ1-5; D is ambiguous. The CDR3 length is 14 residues. Looked up from germline, CDR1 is MGHRA and CDR2 is YSYEKL. V shed 1 base and J shed 6 bases, with 10 bases lying between them. The CDR3, as DNA: TGCGCCAGCAGCCAAGGCACCGAGGGTCAGCCCCAGCATTTT. The encoded protein is CASSQGTEGQPQHF.